A single sample is the source of the 8 T cell receptor beta chains below, sequenced in a study of T cell changes during pregnancy in multiple sclerosis (dated by TCRdb to between 2018 and 2021). Library method: the immunoSEQ multiplex PCR assay. Here the immuneACCESS table is served through TCRdb, limited to in-frame sequences with V and J called. Missing clones are a known gap in these copies; in checked studies unresolved V genes cover under half, and the rest lacks a known reason. This sample is represented by more than 35,000 clones; around 94% of them were singletons. Of the sample, around 8% is held by the ten largest clones. Here the sequenced sample was CD8+ T cells from peripheral blood mononuclear cells, taken in the third trimester of pregnancy. The source of these receptors is a female donor with multiple sclerosis, enrolled in a pregnancy study.

The count of this clone is one. J is TRBJ2-2 and V is TRBV7-2, with 10 nucleotides matching TRBD1. The CDR3 spans 15 residues. V lost 4 bases to trimming and J lost 7 bases; unmatched junction nucleotides: 6. Germline-derived CDR1 and CDR2 are SGHTA and FQGNSA. CDR3 nucleotide sequence: TGTGCCAGCAGCTCACGGGACAGGGGTGGCGGGGAGCTGTTTTTT. It codes for CASSSRDRGGGELFF.

The rearrangement joins TRBV7-9 to TRBJ1-1; TRBD1 matches 7 bases. This CDR3 region has 14 residues. The germline gives CDR1 SEHNR, CDR2 FQNEAQ (reference sequence). The trim removed 0 bases at V and 6 bases at J, leaving 4 bases unmatched. The CDR3 is CASSLAQGRPEAFF. The CDR3 DNA follows: TGTGCCAGCAGCTTAGCACAGGGGAGGCCTGAAGCTTTCTTT.

The chain has TRBV14 and TRBJ1-2; TRBD1 matches at 7 bases. Losses at the gene ends were 0 bases for V and 7 bases for J; bases not matched to a gene: 5. This CDR3 comprises 14 residues. CDR1 and CDR2 (germline): SGHDN, FVKESK. The CDR3 reads CASSQDRGGRGYTF. CDR3 nucleotide sequence: TGTGCCAGCAGCCAAGATAGAGGGGGCCGTGGCTACACCTTC.

V is TRBV10-1 and J is TRBJ1-2; TRBD1 aligns across 10 bases. Germline assignment: CDR1 WNHNN and CDR2 SYGVQD (reference sequence). The CDR3 has 15 residues. Trimming took 3 bases from V and 4 from J; bases not matched to a gene: 5. CDR3 loop: CASSDGTGASYGYTF. CDR3 bases: TGCGCCAGCAGTGACGGGACAGGGGCTTCCTATGGCTACACCTTC.

The V and J genes are TRBV6-6 and TRBJ2-1; 8 nucleotides agree with TRBD2. The CDR3 spans 13 residues. With 2 bases clipped from V and 9 bases from J, the junction kept 3 bases outside the gene matches. Germline V gene sequence: CDR1 MNHNY, CDR2 SVGAGI (reference sequence). The CDR3 reads CASSYGGGLEQFF. Written as DNA, the CDR3 is TGTGCCAGCAGTTACGGCGGGGGGCTTGAGCAGTTCTTC.

The sample holds a few counts of this clone. J is TRBJ1-5 and V is TRBV4-1; the D is unclear. This CDR3 has 13 amino acids. Germline CDR1 MGHRA, CDR2 YSYEKL. V was pared by 0 bases and J by 4 bases, with 4 bases between. CDR3 region: CASSQDQNQPQHF. The DNA for the CDR3 is TGCGCCAGCAGCCAAGATCAGAATCAGCCCCAGCATTTT.

The chain recombines TRBV15 with TRBJ2-7; 8 positions agree with TRBD1. Germline V gives CDR1 LNHNV, CDR2 YYDKDF (reference sequence). CDR3 length equals 19 residues. The junction had 19 bases not matched to a gene; V was cut back by 5 bases and J by 1 base. In DNA form, the CDR3 reads TGTGCCACCAGCTTAAGTTTGGACAGGGTGGCCCCGATTTCCTACGAGCAGTACTTC. Translating it yields CATSLSLDRVAPISYEQYF.

This clone was seen only once. The V call is TRBV9, the J call TRBJ1-2; no clear D gene. Germline V CDR1 and CDR2: SGDLS, YYNGEE. This CDR3 comprises 12 residues. Trimming removed 3 bases from V and 1 base from J, with 4 bases in between. The CDR3 coding sequence is TGTGCCAGCAGCGAACTTAACTATGGCTACACCTTC. Its protein is CASSELNYGYTF.